Listed below are T cell receptor beta chains from one sample, sequenced in a study of T cells after yellow fever vaccination. TCRdb reanalysed the 5' RACE reads using MiXCR and keeps one entry per CDR3 protein. Here the sample spans roughly 520,000 distinct CDR3 sequences, 21% being singletons. Material: PBMCs, obtained approximately 22 days after the first yellow fever vaccination. The receptors stem from a man aged 18 to 30 who received the YFV17D yellow fever vaccine. Both conserved end residues are part of each CDR3. A D gene is named only where the DNA matches it firmly. Part of the rows lack a size; the others show once, few, many or a class for expanded clones.

d_call	cdr3_length	clone_size	v_call	j_call	cdr3_nt	cdr3_aa
TRBD2	16	few	TRBV18	TRBJ2-7	TGTGCCAGCTCATCTATTAGCGGGGGATCTACCTACGAGCAGTACTTC	CASSSISGGSTYEQYF
.	17	few	TRBV6-2/TRBV6-3	TRBJ2-1	TGTGCCAGCCAACCCCGAAGGGAGGGGGTGGGCTACAATGAGCAGTTCTTC	CASQPRREGVGYNEQFF
.	15	.	TRBV2	TRBJ1-2	TGTGCCAGCAGGGTCACAGATCTGGCCAACTATGGCTACACCTTC	CASRVTDLANYGYTF
.	13	few	TRBV18	TRBJ2-1	TGTGCCAGCTCACCACTCCGATACAATGAGCAGTTCTTC	CASSPLRYNEQFF
.	16	few	TRBV4-2	TRBJ2-1	TGTGCCAGCAGCCAAGACCGAGGGTATAACTACAATGAGCAGTTCTTC	CASSQDRGYNYNEQFF
.	14	many	TRBV29-1	TRBJ1-4	TGCAGCGGTACCCTGCAGGGGACTAATGAAAAACTGTTTTTT	CSGTLQGTNEKLFF
.	13	.	TRBV5-1	TRBJ2-5	TGCGCCAGCAGCTTGGTGGCAGGGAGGACCCAGTACTTC	CASSLVAGRTQYF
.	13	.	TRBV12-3/TRBV12-4	TRBJ1-2	TGTGCCAGCAGTTTAAGCCCGAGTTATGGCTACACCTTC	CASSLSPSYGYTF
.	13	.	TRBV29-1	TRBJ2-2	TGCAGCGTCGCTACCGCGGACACCGGGGAGCTGTTTTTT	CSVATADTGELFF
.	13	.	TRBV2	TRBJ1-1	TGTGCCAGCAATATACAGGTTTACACTGAAGCTTTCTTT	CASNIQVYTEAFF
TRBD1	13	.	TRBV7-2	TRBJ2-3	TGTGCCAGCAGCTTAGGACAGGGAAATACGCAGTATTTT	CASSLGQGNTQYF